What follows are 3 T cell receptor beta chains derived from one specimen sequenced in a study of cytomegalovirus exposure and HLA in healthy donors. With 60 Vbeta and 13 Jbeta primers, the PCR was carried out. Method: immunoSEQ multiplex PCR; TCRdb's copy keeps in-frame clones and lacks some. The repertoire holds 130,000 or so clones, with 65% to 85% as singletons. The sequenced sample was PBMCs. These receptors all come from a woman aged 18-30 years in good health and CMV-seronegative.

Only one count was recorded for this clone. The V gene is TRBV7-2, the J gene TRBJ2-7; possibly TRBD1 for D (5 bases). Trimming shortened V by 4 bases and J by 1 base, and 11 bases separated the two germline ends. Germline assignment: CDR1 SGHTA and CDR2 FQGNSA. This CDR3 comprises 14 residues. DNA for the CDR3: TGTGCCAGCAGCTCGTGGACACGATCCTACGAGCAGTACTTC. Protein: CASSSWTRSYEQYF.

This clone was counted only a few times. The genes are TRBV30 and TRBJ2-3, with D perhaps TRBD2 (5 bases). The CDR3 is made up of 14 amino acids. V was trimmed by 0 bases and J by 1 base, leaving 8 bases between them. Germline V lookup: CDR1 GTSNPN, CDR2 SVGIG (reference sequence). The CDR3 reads CAWSVRGGTDTQYF. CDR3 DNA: TGTGCCTGGAGTGTACGGGGAGGCACAGATACGCAGTATTTT.

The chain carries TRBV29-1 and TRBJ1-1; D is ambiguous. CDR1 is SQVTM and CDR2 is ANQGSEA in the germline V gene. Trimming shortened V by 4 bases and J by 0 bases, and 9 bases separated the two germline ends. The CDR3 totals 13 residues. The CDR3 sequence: CSVGRRLNTEAFF. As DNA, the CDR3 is TGCAGCGTTGGAAGGAGACTGAACACTGAAGCTTTCTTT.